This TCR beta chain comes out of a study of shared clonotypes between healthy human individuals (dated by TCRdb to 2018 to 2020). Background for the entire study: The cohort comprised a couple of women and a few men aged 18 to 49 years. Blood TCR repertoires of about 5 healthy adults were deeply sequenced to estimate repertoire size and the extent of clonotype sharing between individuals. Different laboratories and diverse techniques were used to prepare libraries and sequence TCR repertoires, to increase sequencing depth and limit assay-specific biases. Per donor, leukapheresis produced somewhere between about 0.9 and 10 billion PBMCs. Findings and caveats that apply to the study as a whole: Pairwise subsampling led to the expectation that sequencing depth would affect the degree of clonotype sharing among donors. Because the study included only a small number of donors, the genetic and exposure-history diversity represented was limited. Sampling was restricted to blood, and TCR repertoires in tissue are likely to differ from TCR repertoires in blood.

Healthy HIV-negative adults with no recently reported acute infections or vaccinations were included as donors. Every donor was a Caucasian adult living in Nashville, Tennessee, USA. For unsorted samples, roughly 90 million PBMCs were counted, and genomic DNA was extracted using the QIAamp DNA Blood Mini kit. Blood was collected by leukapheresis, and PBMCs were isolated by Ficoll-Histopaque density gradient centrifugation and then cryopreserved in liquid nitrogen vapor phase. Using the deep immunoSEQ assay, multiplex PCR amplified TCR CDR3 regions from genomic DNA. For each cell subset, the extracted genomic DNA was distributed evenly across all wells of several immunoSEQ 96-well plates, and each plate served as one replicate. For unsorted PBMC, roughly 0.3 ug genomic DNA, equal to around 30,000 T cell genomes, was loaded into each replicate PCR. Genomic DNA from unsorted PBMC was sequenced over ten immunoSEQ deep assay plates. Purified libraries were quantified with a Qubit 3.0 fluorometer, sized on a Bioanalyzer 2100, and re-quantified with the KAPA Library Quantification kit. A separate single-read 150-cycle Illumina NextSeq 550 flow cell was used to sequence each immunoSEQ 96-well plate. In the source study's methods: Because the immunoSEQ output held only junctional sequences and lacked quality scores, the filtering could not match the filtering applied to full-length reads. To assign V/J genes and CDR3, sequences were annotated using PyIR, a Python wrapper for IgBLAST v1.9, with IMGT germline references. Reads were removed for weak V/J assignments (E-value above 1e-6), missing CDR3, stop codons, out-of-frame junctions, or ambiguous translated residues. V3J clonotypes were defined as sequences sharing an identical inferred V gene, J gene, and CDR3 amino acid sequence. To compute the percentage overlap between repertoires, the number of shared unique clonotypes was divided by the size of the smaller repertoire. Three approaches were used to assess repertoire richness: RTK rarefaction, the Chao1 estimator, and Recon v2.1 estimates of unobserved clonotypes. As stored in TCRdb, this immuneACCESS dataset retains in-frame rearrangements with V and J assigned. A fraction of the clones does not appear; measured against another copy, unresolved V genes explain less than half of the discrepancy, and the remainder lacks a known reason. V and J calls plus clone size are reproduced from that table; the DNA served to infer D and trimming. For this sample there are roughly 500,000 clones; roughly 80% appear just once. The ten biggest clones cover roughly 13% of the sample.

About this clone itself: No cognate antigen has been identified for it. No much larger clone exists at a distance of one base, and base qualities are not known.

The germline V gene supplies CDR1 LGHNA and CDR2 YSLEER. Between the V and J ends, shortened by 1 base and 7 bases respectively, the junction contains 11 bases. The CDR3 numbers 14 residues from cysteine through phenylalanine. The CDR3 DNA has 42 bases and is translated from base 1. The chain is encoded by TRBV4-3 joined to TRBJ2-1, with the D gene not clear enough to name. The specimen sequenced was PBMCs. This sequence originates from a woman aged 40 to 49 in good health. Some clones in this sample may be carry-over from other donors' samples. The sequenced DNA is TGCGCCAGCAGCCAAGGGATTAACGGGAATGAGCAGTTCTTC. Translated, it gives CASSQGINGNEQFF.